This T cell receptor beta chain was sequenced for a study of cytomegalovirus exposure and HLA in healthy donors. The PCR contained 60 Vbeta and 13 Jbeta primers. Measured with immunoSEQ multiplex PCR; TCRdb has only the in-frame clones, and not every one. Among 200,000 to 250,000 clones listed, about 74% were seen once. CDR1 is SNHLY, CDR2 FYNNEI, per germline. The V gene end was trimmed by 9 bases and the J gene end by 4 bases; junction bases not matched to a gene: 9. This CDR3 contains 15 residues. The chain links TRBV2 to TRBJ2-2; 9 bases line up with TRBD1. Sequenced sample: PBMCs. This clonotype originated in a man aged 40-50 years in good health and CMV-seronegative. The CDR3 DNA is TGTGCCAGGGGAGGGGGACAGGGCCTCACCGGGGAGCTGTTTTTT. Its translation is CARGGGQGLTGELFF.